Shown below are 22 T cell receptor beta chains from a single sample sequenced in a study of blood T cells in healthy people across ages (dated by TCRdb to about 2015). Libraries were made using 5' RACE. For sequencing, an Illumina HiSeq 2500 was employed. A second roughly 7 to 12 cycle PCR used a sample-barcoded 5' primer and a J-beta primer mix. Using fastp trimming at Q25 and MiXCR clonotype assembly, TCRdb reanalyzed the public sequencing data and kept in-frame beta chains. Identical CDR3 proteins give one entry, which carries the most common genes and DNA. The sample table shows hundreds of thousands of distinct CDR3 sequences, and about 30% are seen once. The top ten clonotypes cover 15% of the sample. The sequencing input was blood. The origin of the receptors is a woman older than 75 in good health. Donor details come from another sample of the same person, matched by shared clones.

This clonotype was detected many times. V and J are TRBV20-1 and TRBJ1-1, with D uncertain. Germline-derived CDR1 and CDR2 are DFQATT and SNEGSKA (reference sequence). V lost 6 bases and J 12 bases, leaving 17 bases between the germline ends. The CDR3 is 11 amino acids. The CDR3 protein is CSASIPEGSFF. The CDR3 nucleotides read TGCAGTGCCTCTATCCCGGAAGGGTCTTTCTTT.

In this sample, this clonotype turned up a few times. A much larger clone lies one base from this, so it may be a read error. This chain links TRBV4-2 with TRBJ1-2, with unresolved D. The CDR3 is made up of 13 amino acids. Germline assignment: CDR1 LGHNA and CDR2 YNFKEQ. The V end was cut by 4 bases, the J end by 8 bases, with 14 bases between. CDR3 loop: CASSPDGCKGYTF. The CDR3 bases are TGTGCCAGCAGCCCCGACGGCTGTAAGGGCTACACCTTC.

The CDR3 loop reads CASSLERTGYYNEQFF. As DNA, the CDR3 is TGTGCCAGCAGCTTAGAAAGGACAGGGTACTACAATGAGCAGTTCTTC. The chain couples TRBV11-3 to TRBJ2-1; 8 bases line up with TRBD1. CDR1 SGHNT and CDR2 YENEEA come from the germline V gene. Losses at the gene ends were 0 bases for V and 3 bases for J; bases not matched to a gene: 4. The CDR3 extends over 16 amino acids.

The chain is built from TRBV15 and TRBJ2-1; 10 nucleotides match TRBD1. J gave up 13 bases and V 1 base, and 13 bases lay outside the gene matches. The germline V gene encodes CDR1 LNHNV and CDR2 YYDKDF (reference sequence). This CDR3 spans 16 amino acids. The CDR3 coding sequence is TGTGCCACCAGCAGAGTTGGGACAGGGGTAGGAGAGACCCAGTTCTTC. It translates to CATSRVGTGVGETQFF.

This clonotype was seen many times. This chain links TRBV11-2 with TRBJ1-3; no clear D gene. Germline CDR1 is SGHAT and CDR2 is FQNNGV. V lost 6 bases and J lost 2, with 23 bases in between. The CDR3 covers 18 residues. CDR3 residues: CASRSGFGWENTGNTIYF. The DNA for the CDR3 is TGTGCCAGCAGATCGGGCTTCGGTTGGGAGAACACTGGAAACACCATATATTTT.

The gene calls are TRBV7-6 and TRBJ1-5, with a weak D call TRBD1 (5 bases). The CDR3 runs to 14 residues. Deletions cut 7 bases from V and 4 bases from J, with 14 bases between. Germline loops: CDR1 SGHVS, CDR2 FNYEAQ. The CDR3 DNA is TGTGCCAGCACGGAGACAGCTTCGAATCAGCCCCAGCATTTT. Its protein product is CASTETASNQPQHF.

The rearrangement joins TRBV29-1 to TRBJ2-7, with D hard to call. In germline, CDR1 is SQVTM, CDR2 ANQGSEA. The V and J ends lost 4 bases and 2 bases respectively, with 6 bases between them. This CDR3 contains 11 residues. CDR3 coding DNA: TGCAGCGTTGCCGGAGCCTACGAGCAGTACTTC. This encodes CSVAGAYEQYF.

In its sample, this clonotype was seen many times. The chain links TRBV7-9 to TRBJ1-2; D gene unclear. CDR1 is SEHNR and CDR2 is FQNEAQ in the germline V gene (reference sequence). V was trimmed by 1 base and J by 4 bases, leaving 7 bases between them. The CDR3 runs to 13 residues. For the CDR3, the DNA is TGTGCCAGCAGCTTAGGAGACCTCTATGGCTACACCTTC. This encodes CASSLGDLYGYTF.

This clonotype was seen ten or more times. The CDR3 reads CASSQDRSDRAQYF. CDR3 sequence (DNA): TGTGCCAGCAGCCAAGATCGTTCGGACAGGGCCCAGTACTTC. The chain joins TRBV3-1 to TRBJ2-4; 8 bases align to TRBD1. Per the germline V gene, CDR1 is LGHDT and CDR2 is YNNKEL (reference sequence). The CDR3 runs to 14 residues. Trimming cost V 0 bases and J 13 bases; bases outside gene matches: 8.

Worth noting for this clonotype: Possible read error: a much larger clone is one base away. V is TRBV5-5 and J is TRBJ2-4; 12 bases fit TRBD2. The DNA end favors TRBJ2-5, so the J call may be wrong. CDR1 and CDR2 from the germline V gene are SGHKS and YYEKEE (reference sequence). This CDR3 has 15 amino acids. CDR3 bases: TGTGCCAGCAGCCCCGTGACTAGCGGGGGAGGGACCCAGTACTTC. It translates to CASSPVTSGGGTQYF.

This clonotype was recorded at least ten times. V usage is TRBV4-1 and J usage is TRBJ2-7; no definite D call. The V and J ends lost 4 bases and 4 bases respectively, with 14 bases between them. Germline V lookup: CDR1 MGHRA, CDR2 YSYEKL. The CDR3 is made up of 14 amino acids. CDR3 residues: CASSRADGGYEQYF. The CDR3 nucleotides are TGCGCCAGCAGCCGGGCCGACGGCGGATACGAGCAGTACTTC.

To note about this clonotype: This may be a read error, as it is one base from a much larger clone. The chain joins TRBV5-1 to TRBJ1-1; D gene unclear. The length of the CDR3 is 13 residues. Germline values: CDR1 SGHRS, CDR2 YFSETQ. CDR3 loop: CASGLEAGTEAFF. The CDR3 DNA reads as TGCGCCAGCGGCTTGGAGGCGGGGACTGAAGCTTTCTTT. The entire variable domain, with the rest obtained from reference TRBV5-1 and TRBJ1-1, is as follows: KAGVTQTPRYLIKTRGQQVTLSCSPISGHRSVSWYQQTPGQGLQFLFEYFSETQRNKGNFPGRFSGRQFSNSRSEMNVSTLELGDSALYLCASGLEAGTEAFFGQGTRLTVV.

The rearrangement links TRBV15 to TRBJ2-7; TRBD1 agrees at 9 bases. Germline V gene sequence: CDR1 LNHNV, CDR2 YYDKDF (reference sequence). J lost 7 bases, V lost 0 bases, and 16 bases had no gene match. The CDR3 spans 18 residues. Here the CDR3 DNA reads TGTGCCACCAGCAGAGATTTGGGGGGGACAGGGACCTACAATGAGCAGTACTTC. Protein sequence: CATSRDLGGTGTYNEQYF.

This clonotype was detected a few times. The chain combines TRBV7-3 with TRBJ1-5; D not resolved. CDR1 is SGHTA and CDR2 is FQGTGA in the germline V gene. V was pared by 5 bases and J by 6 bases, with 23 bases between. CDR3 length: 17 amino acids. This chain's CDR3 is CASSPSRRSPFSQPQHF. In DNA, the CDR3 is TGTGCCAGCAGCCCTTCTCGGCGGTCCCCTTTTAGTCAGCCCCAGCATTTT.

This clonotype was seen more than once but under ten times. The V and J genes are TRBV7-2 and TRBJ2-7, with D perhaps TRBD2 (6 bases). Germline V gives CDR1 SGHTA, CDR2 FQGNSA. Trimming cost V 3 bases and J 2 bases, with 14 bases left between them. This CDR3 region has 15 residues. The CDR3 nucleotides are TGTGCCAGCAGCTTCTACCGGTCGGGAGCCTACGAGCAGTACTTC. Translating it yields CASSFYRSGAYEQYF. Drawing the rest from reference TRBV7-2 and TRBJ2-7, the complete variable domain is GAGVSQSPSNKVTEKGKDVELRCDPISGHTALYWYRQSLGQGLEFLIYFQGNSAPDKSGLPSDRFSAERTGGSVSTLTIQRTQQEDSAVYLCASSFYRSGAYEQYFGPGTRLTVT.

This sequence joins TRBV27 and TRBJ2-2, with D uncertain. Trimming took 6 bases from V and 2 from J, leaving 16 bases between them. Germline V gene lookup returns CDR1 MNHEY and CDR2 SMNVEV (reference sequence). The CDR3 loop spans 16 amino acids. The CDR3 DNA reads as TGTGCCAGCAGCCCCCGGACCCTTTTCAACACCGGGGAGCTGTTTTTT. The encoded protein is CASSPRTLFNTGELFF.

This clonotype showed up just a few times. The chain employs TRBV6-5 and TRBJ1-1; D might be TRBD1 (5 bases). Germline CDR1 and CDR2: MNHEY and SVGAGI. V dropped 6 bases and J dropped 1 base, with 12 bases sitting between them. This CDR3 has 14 residues. CDR3 protein: CASRAGTANTEAFF. In nucleotides, the CDR3 is TGTGCCAGCAGAGCCGGGACGGCGAACACTGAAGCTTTCTTT.

Many counts were recorded for this clonotype. This chain uses TRBV7-6 with TRBJ2-4; tentative D call: TRBD1 (6 bases). The germline V gene has CDR1 SGHVS and CDR2 FNYEAQ. CDR3 size: 13 residues. Trimming pared 0 bases from V and 6 bases from J, leaving 6 bases between. The CDR3 nucleotides are TGTGCCAGCAGCTTAGCGGGGGCAAACATTCAGTACTTC. Protein sequence: CASSLAGANIQYF.

V and J are TRBV19 and TRBJ2-7; D ambiguous. The CDR3 contains 14 residues. Germline-derived CDR1 and CDR2 are LNHDA and SQIVND (reference sequence). V lost 3 bases and J 0 bases, leaving 9 bases between the germline ends. CDR3 in amino acids: CASSIRASSYEQYF. The CDR3 DNA is TGTGCCAGTAGTATCCGGGCTAGCTCCTACGAGCAGTACTTC.

This clonotype has at least ten counts. V usage is TRBV4-3 and J usage is TRBJ2-7, with TRBD1 matching over 7 bases. The germline gives CDR1 LGHNA, CDR2 YSLEER. The CDR3 is 16 residues long. J was trimmed by 1 base and V by 3 bases; bases with no gene match: 9. CDR3 sequence: CASSQKVTQGSYEQYF. The CDR3, as DNA: TGCGCCAGCAGCCAGAAGGTGACACAGGGGTCCTACGAGCAGTACTTC.

The rearrangement uses TRBV7-2 and TRBJ1-6; no clear D. The germline V and J ends were trimmed by 1 base and 6 bases, with 13 bases remaining between them. CDR1 is SGHTA, CDR2 FQGNSA, per germline. The CDR3 consists of 16 residues. As DNA, the CDR3 is TGTGCCAGCAGCTTAGTACCGGGGATGGGTAATTCACCCCTCCACTTT. Translated, it gives CASSLVPGMGNSPLHF.

This clonotype has just a few counts. CDR3 residues: CASSIVSGGHQPQHF. In DNA, the CDR3 is TGTGCCAGTAGTATAGTTTCAGGGGGCCACCAGCCCCAGCATTTT. The genes are TRBV19 and TRBJ1-5; 8 positions match TRBD1. This CDR3 has 15 residues. V lost 1 base and J lost 7; bases outside the gene matches: 6. The germline V gene has CDR1 LNHDA and CDR2 SQIVND (reference sequence).